This T cell receptor beta chain was recorded in a study of graft-versus-host responses after intestinal transplantation. Study context: Following induction with anti-thymocyte globulin, all recipients were given tacrolimus and steroids for three to four years.

On this clone: Its antigen is as yet unknown.

V gave up 5 bases and J gave up 1 base, with 11 bases separating them. This CDR3 has 14 residues. Germline V gives CDR1 MNHEY, CDR2 SVGAGI. Study-level findings and limits: GvH clones were identified in recipient marrow, with some first appearing in ileum or blood. Clonal ratios of graft-versus-host to host-versus-graft in allografts were high for patients exhibiting graft-donor T cell macrochimerism.

Some clones are missing from TCRdb's copy, which holds only in-frame ones; the method was immunoSEQ multiplex PCR. The sample carries around 130,000 clones, more than 90% recorded once. The input for sequencing was unstimulated CD4+ T cells sorted from spleen or lymph node cells, taken before intestinal transplant. The clonotype comes from a human donor who received an intestinal transplant. The V and J genes are TRBV6-5 and TRBJ1-2, with D uncertain. DNA of the CDR3: TGTGCCAGCAGTGAACCCCTGATTAACTATGGCTACACCTTC. Its protein is CASSEPLINYGYTF.